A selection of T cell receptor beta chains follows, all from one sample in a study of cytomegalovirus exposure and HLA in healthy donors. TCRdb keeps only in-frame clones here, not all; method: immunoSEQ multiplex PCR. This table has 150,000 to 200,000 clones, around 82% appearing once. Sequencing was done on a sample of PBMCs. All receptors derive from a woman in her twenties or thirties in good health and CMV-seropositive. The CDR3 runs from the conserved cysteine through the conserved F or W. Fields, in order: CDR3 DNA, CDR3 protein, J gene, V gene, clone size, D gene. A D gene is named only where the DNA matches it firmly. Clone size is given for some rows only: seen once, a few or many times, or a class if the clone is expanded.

DNA: TGTGCCAGCAGTTCCCAGGGGGCCGTCAATCAGCCCCAGCATTTT
CDR3: CASSSQGAVNQPQHF
J: TRBJ1-5
V: TRBV28
size: .
D: TRBD1

DNA: TGTGCCAGCAGTTTACCGACTAGCGGAAGCTCCTACAATGAGCAGTTCTTC
CDR3: CASSLPTSGSSYNEQFF
J: TRBJ2-1
V: TRBV28
size: .
D: TRBD2

DNA: TGTGCCAGTAGCAAGGGGGGGTTGGCTAATGAAAAACTGTTTTTT
CDR3: CASSKGGLANEKLFF
J: TRBJ1-4
V: TRBV19
size: .
D: .

DNA: TGTGCCAGCAGTTACTCTCGGGGGGACCACTACGAGCAGTACTTC
CDR3: CASSYSRGDHYEQYF
J: TRBJ2-7
V: TRBV6-5
size: .
D: TRBD2

DNA: TGCGCCAGCAGCCCACAAGGGGCAGATACGCAGTATTTT
CDR3: CASSPQGADTQYF
J: TRBJ2-3
V: TRBV5-1
size: .
D: .

DNA: TGTGCCAGCAGCGCAGAGGCGGGATTTACCGGGGAGCTGTTTTTT
CDR3: CASSAEAGFTGELFF
J: TRBJ2-2
V: TRBV9
size: .
D: .

DNA: TGTGCCAGCAGTTTCCGAGGTTCACCCCTCCACTTT
CDR3: CASSFRGSPLHF
J: TRBJ1-6
V: TRBV27
size: .
D: .

DNA: TGTGCCAGCAGTGAAGAAGCGACAGGGGGCAATTCACCCCTCCACTTT
CDR3: CASSEEATGGNSPLHF
J: TRBJ1-6
V: TRBV6-1
size: few
D: TRBD1

DNA: TGTGCCAGCAGCGCAGTAGCGGGGACCTACAATGAGCAGTTCTTC
CDR3: CASSAVAGTYNEQFF
J: TRBJ2-1
V: TRBV9
size: .
D: TRBD2

DNA: TGCAGTGCCCGACGGACTAACGAGCAGTACTTC
CDR3: CSARRTNEQYF
J: TRBJ2-7
V: TRBV20-1
size: .
D: .

DNA: TGCAGCACGATAGACACTGAAGCTTTCTTT
CDR3: CSTIDTEAFF
J: TRBJ1-1
V: TRBV29-1
size: .
D: .

DNA: TGCGCCAGCAGCCCCGGGACAGGGGACACCGGGGAGCTGTTTTTT
CDR3: CASSPGTGDTGELFF
J: TRBJ2-2
V: TRBV5-1
size: .
D: TRBD1